These 11 T cell receptor beta chains came from one sample sequenced in a study of blood T cell repertoires in COVID-19. Sequenced by immunoSEQ multiplex PCR; TCRdb stores in-frame clones only, minus some. The data contain around 250,000 clones, about 90% of them singletons. The sample comprised PBMCs or T cells enriched from blood (not recorded which). Receptor source: a human donor in a cohort exposed to, infected with or recovered from COVID-19 (not recorded which). The donor label of this sample is uncertain.

The chain employs TRBV11-2 and TRBJ2-1, with 7 bases lining up with TRBD2. There are 14 residues in the CDR3. The junction had 7 bases not matched to a gene; V was cut back by 7 bases and J by 4 bases. Germline values: CDR1 SGHAT, CDR2 FQNNGV. CDR3 residues: CASTTGGSYNEQFF. Here the CDR3 DNA reads TGTGCCAGCACTACCGGGGGGTCGTACAATGAGCAGTTCTTC. Full variable domain (remainder filled in from reference TRBV11-2 and TRBJ2-1): EAGVAQSPRYKIIEKRQSVAFWCNPISGHATLYWYQQILGQGPKLLIQFQNNGVVDDSQLPKDRFSAERLKGVDSTLKIQPAKLEDSAVYLCASTTGGSYNEQFFGPGTRLTVL.

For this clone: Other nucleotide sequences in the sample specify the same CDR3. The CDR3 region has the DNA TGTGCCAGCAGTTACTCTTCAGGGATGAACACTGAAGCTTTCTTT. Protein: CASSYSSGMNTEAFF. The rearrangement links TRBV6-5 to TRBJ1-1; D possibly corresponds to TRBD1 (5 bases). The CDR3 contains 15 residues. V was pared by 0 bases and J by 0 bases, with 8 bases between. From germline, CDR1 is MNHEY and CDR2 SVGAGI.

This clone was detected once. V and J are TRBV9 and TRBJ1-2; D gene unclear. The V gene lost 0 bases and the J gene lost 11 bases, with 14 bases spanning the gap. CDR3 length: 13 residues. Germline CDR1 reads SGDLS; CDR2 reads YYNGEE. Here the CDR3 DNA reads TGTGCCAGCAGCGTAGCGGGGATAGTAGGATACACCTTC. This encodes CASSVAGIVGYTF.

The gene calls are TRBV7-6 and TRBJ2-3, with TRBD2 identical over 10 bases. Unmatched junction bases numbered 4, after V lost 5 bases and J lost 2 bases. This CDR3 spans 15 amino acids. Germline CDR1 reads SGHVS; CDR2 reads FNYEAQ. Here the CDR3 reads CASSPSGGATDTQYF. The CDR3 region has the DNA TGTGCCAGCAGCCCTAGCGGGGGAGCCACAGATACGCAGTATTTT.

The chain uses TRBV7-9 and TRBJ2-7; D is unresolved. CDR3 length equals 11 residues. Germline loops: CDR1 SEHNR, CDR2 FQNEAQ (reference sequence). V lost 5 bases to trimming and J lost 2 bases, with 4 bases between them. The CDR3 nucleotides are TGTGCCAGCAGCCCCGCCTACGAGCAGTACTTC. The encoded protein is CASSPAYEQYF.

This clone was recorded a few times. The CDR3 DNA reads TGTGCCAGCAGCAAGAAGGGGAATTCCTTTGAAGCTTTCTTT. This codes for CASSKKGNSFEAFF. The J gene is TRBJ1-1, the V gene TRBV5-4; a weak D match, TRBD1 (5 bases). Trimming stripped 4 bases from V and 7 bases from J, with 17 bases between. CDR3 length: 14 amino acids. Germline assignment: CDR1 SGHNT and CDR2 YYREEE (reference sequence).

This clone appeared a few times. The gene calls are TRBV3-1 (or the pseudogene TRBV3-2) and TRBJ2-5; tentative D call: TRBD2 (6 bases). CDR3 length: 14 amino acids. The germline CDR1 and CDR2 sequences are LGHDT and YNNKEL (reference sequence). Trimming took off 2 bases at V and 1 base at J, with 8 bases between the two ends. The CDR3 here is CASSQRDFQETQYF. For the CDR3, the DNA is TGTGCCAGCAGCCAACGGGACTTCCAAGAGACCCAGTACTTC.

This chain connects TRBV9 to TRBJ1-1; tentative D call: TRBD1 (6 bases). Trimming pared 3 bases from V and 1 base from J, leaving 10 bases between. Germline CDR1 is SGDLS and CDR2 is YYNGEE. The CDR3 is 14 amino acids. The CDR3 protein is CASSDQTGNTEAFF. In DNA, the CDR3 is TGTGCCAGCAGCGACCAGACAGGGAACACTGAAGCTTTCTTT.

This clone was observed a single time. The chain joins TRBV18 to TRBJ2-7; tentatively, D is TRBD2 (5 bases). CDR3 length: 14 residues. CDR1 is KGHSH, CDR2 LQKENI, per germline. Trimming left V 2 bases short and J 2 bases short, with 10 bases between. The CDR3 bases are TGTGCCAGCTCACCAACCGGGAACGCCTACGAGCAGTACTTC. Translated: CASSPTGNAYEQYF.

This clone was observed a single time. This chain uses TRBV5-4 with TRBJ1-3, with D maybe TRBD1 (5 bases). This CDR3 comprises 14 residues. Trimming pared 1 base from V and 4 bases from J, leaving 9 bases between. CDR1 and CDR2 from the germline V gene are SGHNT and YYREEE (reference sequence). CDR3 nucleotide sequence: TGTGCCAGCAGCTTGCAGGGTCAGGGAAACACCATATATTTT. This translates into CASSLQGQGNTIYF.

In its sample, this clone was seen once. The chain links TRBV9 to TRBJ2-5; 9 bases fit TRBD2. V was clipped by 2 bases and J by 4 bases; unmatched bases: 6. Germline V lookup: CDR1 SGDLS, CDR2 YYNGEE. This CDR3 has 15 residues. The CDR3 spells CASSVDAGGRETQYF. CDR3 nucleotide sequence: TGTGCCAGCAGCGTCGATGCGGGGGGGCGAGAGACCCAGTACTTC.